This T cell receptor beta chain originates from a study of response to subunit inactivated influenza vaccine. Study-level results: Authors proposed each seasonal influenza vaccination draws in few new T cells.

About this clonotype itself: Its antigen remains unidentified.

The ends lost 6 bases at V and 0 bases at J; junction bases unmatched: 8. CDR1 is SNHLY, CDR2 FYNNEI, per germline. The CDR3 is made up of 16 amino acids. Via MiXCR, TCRdb re-called the RT-PCR reads, giving one row per CDR3 protein. In the table there are roughly 710,000 distinct CDR3 sequences, roughly 15% of which are singletons. The sequenced sample was PBMCs from blood, obtained approximately 15 days before vaccination. This receptor was obtained from a man aged 50 to 59 who received an inactivated influenza vaccine. The chain couples TRBV2 to TRBJ2-1; 7 nucleotides align to TRBD1. CDR3 amino acids: CASRRTGASSYNEQFF. In nucleotides, the CDR3 is TGTGCCAGCAGAAGAACAGGGGCGAGCTCCTACAATGAGCAGTTCTTC.